These T cell receptor beta chains were read from a single sample in a study of T cell responses to AZD1222 COVID-19 vaccine. Clones were sequenced by immunoSEQ multiplex PCR, and TCRdb holds only the in-frame ones, with some missing. The data show 140,000 to 150,000 clones, with approximately 90% seen just once and 1.5% to 2% held by the top ten. Sample: peripheral blood, taken on day 0 of AZD1222 vaccination. Source of these receptors: an adult in good health. Both conserved end residues are part of each CDR3. D genes are given only for firm matches. Clone sizes are given selectively: once, few, many, or a class where the clone is expanded.

V gene	J gene	clone size	D gene	CDR3 protein	CDR3 DNA
TRBV27	TRBJ1-1	NA	NA	CASSLSNWGGRTEAFF	TGTGCCAGCAGTTTATCGAATTGGGGAGGGAGGACTGAAGCTTTCTTT
TRBV27	TRBJ1-1	NA	TRBD1	CASSSRQAPGGPPEAFF	TGTGCCAGCAGTTCGAGACAAGCACCAGGGGGGCCCCCGGAAGCTTTCTTT
TRBV30	TRBJ1-2	NA	NA	CAWSLQGLLYGYTF	TGTGCCTGGAGTTTGCAGGGGCTCCTGTATGGCTACACCTTC
TRBV15	TRBJ1-1	NA	NA	CATSRDKRPGAQTDTEAFF	TGTGCCACCAGCAGGGACAAGCGGCCGGGGGCACAGACTGACACTGAAGCTTTCTTT
TRBV6-2/TRBV6-3	TRBJ2-1	NA	NA	CASSYPDFLRYNEQFF	TGTGCCAGCAGTTACCCAGACTTCCTTCGCTACAATGAGCAGTTCTTC
TRBV15	TRBJ1-1	NA	NA	CATSLGDTEAFF	TGTGCCACCAGCTTAGGGGACACTGAAGCTTTCTTT
TRBV7-2	TRBJ2-7	NA	TRBD1	CASSRTGTGGYEQYF	TGTGCCAGCAGCCGCACCGGGACAGGGGGGTACGAGCAGTACTTC
TRBV11-3	TRBJ1-1	NA	NA	CASSVQVDTEAFF	TGTGCCAGCAGCGTTCAGGTAGACACTGAAGCTTTCTTT
TRBV7-9	TRBJ1-1	NA	NA	CASSVQGNTEAFF	TGTGCCAGCAGCGTCCAGGGGAACACTGAAGCTTTCTTT
TRBV6-1	TRBJ1-6	NA	TRBD1	CASSDQGQGYSPLHF	TGTGCCAGCAGTGATCAGGGACAGGGTTATTCACCCCTCCACTTT
TRBV7-2	TRBJ2-5	NA	NA	CASSLARGRIETQYF	TGTGCCAGCAGCTTAGCCAGGGGGAGGATTGAGACCCAGTACTTC
TRBV3-1/TRBV3-2	TRBJ1-5	once	NA	CASSQGPVAQPQHF	TGTGCCAGCAGCCAAGGTCCCGTGGCGCAGCCCCAGCATTTT
TRBV5-6	TRBJ1-1	NA	NA	CASSFGPGTIGNTEAFF	TGTGCCAGCAGCTTTGGACCGGGGACGATCGGGAACACTGAAGCTTTCTTT
TRBV3-1/TRBV3-2	TRBJ2-1	NA	NA	CASSQAPSPGEGPEQFF	TGTGCCAGCAGCCAGGCCCCTTCCCCGGGAGAGGGCCCTGAGCAGTTCTTC
TRBV4-1	TRBJ2-5	NA	NA	CASSQDRVTPGQETQYF	TGCGCCAGCAGCCAAGATCGGGTGACACCGGGCCAAGAGACCCAGTACTTC
TRBV6-6	TRBJ1-1	NA	NA	CASSYDTEAFF	TGTGCCAGCAGTTATGACACTGAAGCTTTCTTT
TRBV2	TRBJ1-1	NA	NA	CASRPSGGRLDTEAFF	TGTGCCAGCAGGCCCTCGGGGGGGCGCTTGGACACTGAAGCTTTCTTT
TRBV4-1	TRBJ1-2	NA	NA	CASSQGGAYSVTYGYTF	TGCGCCAGCAGCCAAGGAGGGGCTTATAGCGTAACGTATGGCTACACCTTC
TRBV2	TRBJ1-5	NA	NA	CASSRGVGQPQHF	TGTGCCAGCAGTCGGGGGGTGGGTCAGCCCCAGCATTTT
TRBV9	TRBJ2-1	NA	NA	CASSRQGYYNEQFF	TGTGCCAGCAGTAGGCAGGGGTACTACAATGAGCAGTTCTTC
TRBV24-1	TRBJ1-1	NA	NA	CATSLGVDTEAFF	TGTGCCACCAGTTTGGGGGTGGACACTGAAGCTTTCTTT
TRBV5-8	TRBJ2-2	NA	NA	CASSLLIRGGELFF	TGTGCCAGCAGCTTGTTGATCCGGGGTGGTGAACTGTTTTTT
TRBV2	TRBJ1-6	NA	NA	CASRTTAPYNSPLHF	TGTGCCAGCAGAACGACAGCGCCCTATAATTCACCCCTCCACTTT
TRBV27	TRBJ1-1	NA	NA	CASCTGGRRENTEAFF	TGTGCCAGCTGCACGGGGGGCCGACGTGAGAACACTGAAGCTTTCTTT
TRBV25-1	TRBJ1-2	NA	NA	CATKGQGRIYGYTF	TGTGCCACCAAGGGGCAGGGACGGATCTATGGCTACACCTTC
TRBV7-9	TRBJ2-1	NA	NA	CASSPRALWGVNEQFF	TGTGCCAGCAGCCCGCGCGCGCTCTGGGGAGTCAATGAGCAGTTCTTC
TRBV3-1/TRBV3-2	TRBJ1-2	NA	NA	CASSQDRGAGGYTF	TGTGCCAGCAGCCAAGATAGGGGGGCAGGCGGCTACACCTTC
TRBV5-1	TRBJ2-7	NA	TRBD1	CASSLGGQGYSYEQYF	TGCGCCAGCAGCTTGGGGGGACAGGGGTATTCCTACGAGCAGTACTTC
TRBV7-2	TRBJ2-7	few	TRBD2	CASSILLAGDREQYF	TGTGCCAGCAGCATACTACTAGCGGGAGATCGCGAGCAGTACTTC
TRBV10-3	TRBJ2-7	once	NA	CAIRGEVGFEQYF	TGTGCCATCAGGGGAGAAGTAGGGTTCGAGCAGTACTTC
TRBV7-8	TRBJ2-1	NA	TRBD2	CASSEDSGGSYNEQFF	TGTGCCAGCAGCGAAGATAGCGGGGGGTCATACAATGAGCAGTTCTTC
TRBV4-1	TRBJ2-3	NA	NA	CASSQEWGGTDTQYF	TGCGCCAGCAGCCAAGAGTGGGGGGGCACAGATACGCAGTATTTT
TRBV11-2	TRBJ2-1	NA	NA	CASSYRGNEQFF	TGTGCCAGCAGTTATAGGGGGAATGAGCAGTTCTTC
TRBV4-2	TRBJ2-5	few	TRBD2	CASSRGGGEETQYF	TGTGCCAGCAGCCGGGGCGGGGGGGAAGAGACCCAGTACTTC
TRBV11-2	TRBJ1-2	NA	NA	CASSSPRSTAYYGYTF	TGTGCCAGCAGTTCCCCGCGTTCGACAGCATACTATGGCTACACCTTC
TRBV12-5	TRBJ2-6	NA	NA	CASGPDNSGANVLTF	TGTGCTAGTGGTCCCGACAACTCTGGGGCCAACGTCCTGACTTTC
TRBV11-1	TRBJ1-2	NA	TRBD1	CASSSYRGSNYGYTF	TGTGCCAGCAGCTCCTACAGGGGCTCCAACTATGGCTACACCTTC
TRBV2	TRBJ2-5	NA	NA	CASSAGLGETQYF	TGTGCCAGCAGTGCAGGGCTCGGAGAGACCCAGTACTTC
TRBV5-5	TRBJ1-2	NA	TRBD1	CASSLGTAYGYTF	TGTGCCAGCAGCCTAGGGACAGCCTATGGCTACACCTTC
TRBV21-1	TRBJ1-1	few	NA	CASSIRPGCRTEAFF	TGTGCCAGCAGCATCCGCCCGGGGTGCAGGACTGAAGCTTTCTTT
TRBV7-9	TRBJ1-6	NA	NA	CASSAPNSPLHF	TGTGCCAGCAGCGCCCCGAATTCACCCCTCCACTTT
TRBV28	TRBJ1-2	NA	NA	CASNTNYGYTF	TGTGCCAGCAACACCAACTATGGCTACACCTTC
TRBV15	TRBJ1-5	NA	NA	CATSSVGGEPQHF	TGTGCCACCAGCAGCGTCGGGGGTGAGCCCCAGCATTTT
TRBV5-1	TRBJ2-7	NA	TRBD1	CASSRGQVYEQYF	TGCGCCAGCAGCAGGGGACAGGTCTACGAGCAGTACTTC
TRBV15	TRBJ2-7	NA	NA	CATSSRDTSYEQYF	TGTGCCACCAGCAGCCGGGACACTTCCTACGAGCAGTACTTC
TRBV30	TRBJ2-7	NA	NA	CAWSKGPYEQYF	TGTGCCTGGAGCAAGGGCCCCTACGAGCAGTACTTC
TRBV7-2	TRBJ2-5	NA	TRBD1	CASSTSGGGETQYF	TGTGCCAGCAGCACCTCAGGGGGCGGAGAGACCCAGTACTTC
TRBV11-3	TRBJ2-1	NA	NA	CASSLGSGTYNEQFF	TGTGCCAGCAGCTTAGGGTCCGGGACCTACAATGAGCAGTTCTTC
TRBV6-5	TRBJ2-7	NA	NA	CASSKTGSLYEQYF	TGTGCCAGCAGCAAGACAGGCTCACTCTACGAGCAGTACTTC
TRBV10-1	TRBJ2-3	NA	TRBD2	CASSGSLAGVDTQYF	TGCGCCAGCAGTGGGTCTTTAGCGGGAGTGGATACGCAGTATTTT
TRBV5-1	TRBJ2-3	NA	NA	CASSLDHRDFYTDTQYF	TGCGCCAGCAGCTTGGATCACCGGGACTTTTACACAGATACGCAGTATTTT
TRBV14	TRBJ1-2	NA	NA	CASSQDAFGIYGYTF	TGTGCCAGCAGCCAAGATGCTTTTGGGATCTATGGCTACACCTTC
TRBV18	TRBJ1-6	NA	NA	CASSPLAGDNSPLHF	TGTGCCAGCTCACCCTTGGCAGGGGATAATTCACCCCTCCACTTT